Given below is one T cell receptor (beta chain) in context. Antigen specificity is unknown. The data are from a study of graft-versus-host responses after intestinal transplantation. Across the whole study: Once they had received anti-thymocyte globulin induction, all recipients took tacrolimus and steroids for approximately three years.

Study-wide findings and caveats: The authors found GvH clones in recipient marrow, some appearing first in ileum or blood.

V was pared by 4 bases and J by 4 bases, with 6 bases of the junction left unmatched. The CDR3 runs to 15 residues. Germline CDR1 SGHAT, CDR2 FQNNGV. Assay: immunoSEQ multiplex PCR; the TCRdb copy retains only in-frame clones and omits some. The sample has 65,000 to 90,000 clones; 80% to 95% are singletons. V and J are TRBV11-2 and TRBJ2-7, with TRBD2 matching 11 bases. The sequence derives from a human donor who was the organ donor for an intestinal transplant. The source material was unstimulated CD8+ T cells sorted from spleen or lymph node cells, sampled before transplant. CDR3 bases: TGTGCCAGCAGCTACTTAGCGGGGGGGTGGTACGAGCAGTACTTC. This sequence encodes CASSYLAGGWYEQYF.